This section outlines one T cell receptor beta chain sequence together with its context. The data derive from a study of blood T cell repertoires in COVID-19. The protocol was immunoSEQ multiplex PCR, while the TCRdb copy is restricted to in-frame clones and leaves out a portion. The data show 310,000 or so clones, 88% seen once. J lost 12 bases, V lost 5 bases, and 13 bases had no gene match. In germline, CDR1 is GTSNPN, CDR2 SVGIG (reference sequence). CDR3 size: 13 residues. This TCR was recovered from a woman aged 30 to 39 with COVID-19, enrolled during active disease. The rearrangement links TRBV30 to TRBJ2-1; 7 nucleotides align to TRBD2. The sample consisted of peripheral blood. The CDR3 sequence is CAWGFLAGEGQFF. In nucleotides, the CDR3 is TGTGCCTGGGGGTTTTTGGCGGGAGAGGGGCAGTTCTTC.